This TCR beta chain comes out of a study of OX40 agonist ivuxolimab in advanced cancers. About the research overall: Patients were treated with ivuxolimab, an agonistic anti-OX40 (CD134) antibody. Patients were roughly 81% male with ages roughly 20 to 80, mean approximately 62.

Clones were sequenced by immunoSEQ multiplex PCR, and TCRdb holds only the in-frame ones, with some missing. Of around 65,000 clones listed, 87% are singletons. V was clipped by 0 bases and J by 3 bases, with 7 bases between them. CDR3 length: 14 amino acids. Germline lookup yields CDR1 SGHNT and CDR2 YYREEE (reference sequence). The chain joins TRBV5-4 to TRBJ2-1, with a tentative D call TRBD1 (6 bases). The sample consisted of CD4+ or CD8+ T cells sorted from blood, taken in a trial of the OX40 agonist ivuxolimab. The clonotype originates from an adult with an advanced solid tumor such as melanoma, head and neck, liver or kidney cancer. The CDR3 DNA sequence: TGTGCCAGCAGCTTGGGACAGGACTACAATGAGCAGTTCTTC. This encodes CASSLGQDYNEQFF.